Presented here are 21 T cell receptor beta chains from one specimen sequenced in a study of OX40 agonist ivuxolimab in advanced cancers. Here immunoSEQ multiplex PCR was the method, and the copy in TCRdb shows in-frame clones only, minus some. The table records roughly 51,000 clones, around 89% of them present only once. Material: CD4+ or CD8+ T cells sorted from blood, obtained in a trial of the OX40 agonist ivuxolimab. These receptors were taken from an adult with an advanced solid tumor such as melanoma, head and neck, liver or kidney cancer.

V and J are TRBV19 and TRBJ2-7; D possibly uses TRBD1 or TRBD2 (5 bases each). This CDR3 region has 13 residues. V lost 9 bases, J lost 1 base, and 13 bases lay in between. CDR1 LNHDA and CDR2 SQIVND come from the germline V gene (reference sequence). Written as DNA, the CDR3 is TGTGCCAGCCAAGGGACGGAATCCTACGAGCAGTACTTC. It yields the protein CASQGTESYEQYF.

This clone was detected once. This chain uses TRBV27 with TRBJ2-3; 14 bases are shared with TRBD2. The V gene's germline CDR1 is MNHEY and CDR2 SMNVEV (reference sequence). V shed 4 bases, J shed 5 bases, and the junction held 8 bases outside the gene matches. The CDR3 has 17 amino acids. The CDR3 here is CASSSSGTSGSRDTQYF. In nucleotides, the CDR3 is TGTGCCAGCAGTTCATCCGGGACTAGCGGGAGCCGAGATACGCAGTATTTT.

Here the CDR3 DNA reads TGTGCCAGCAGTCTCAGGGGGTACGGCAATCAGCCCCAGCATTTT. Translated, it gives CASSLRGYGNQPQHF. This chain connects TRBV5-8 to TRBJ1-5, with 7 bases matching TRBD1. This CDR3 spans 15 amino acids. Germline CDR1 SGHTS, CDR2 YDEGEE. V lost 5 bases to trimming and J lost 2 bases; unmatched junction nucleotides: 7.

The chain uses TRBV29-1 and TRBJ1-4; D remains ambiguous. Germline CDR1 SQVTM, CDR2 ANQGSEA. The germline V and J ends were trimmed by 0 bases and 7 bases, with 24 bases remaining between them. The CDR3 extends over 18 amino acids. CDR3 in DNA: TGCAGCGTTGAAGATCCTCCAGGTAGTTTAGAATATGGTGAAAAACTGTTTTTT. Its translation: CSVEDPPGSLEYGEKLFF. The variable domain in full, completed from reference TRBV29-1 and TRBJ1-4, reads SAVISQKPSRDICQRGTSLTIQCQVDSQVTMMFWYRQQPGQSLTLIATANQGSEATYESGFVIDKFPISRPNLTFSTLTVSNMSPEDSSIYLCSVEDPPGSLEYGEKLFFGSGTQLSVL.

This clone came up a few times. The rearrangement links TRBV29-1 to TRBJ2-2; D is unresolved. The V end was cut by 0 bases, the J end by 3 bases, with 2 bases between. The CDR3 consists of 12 residues. The germline gives CDR1 SQVTM, CDR2 ANQGSEA. Here the CDR3 reads CSVEDYTGELFF. As DNA, the CDR3 is TGCAGCGTTGAAGATTACACCGGGGAGCTGTTTTTT.

The genes are TRBV6-5 and TRBJ1-2, with 10 bases identical to TRBD1. Trimming removed 5 bases from V and 4 bases from J; junction bases left unmatched: 7. The CDR3 has 15 residues. CDR1 and CDR2 (germline): MNHEY, SVGAGI. CDR3 DNA sequence: TGTGCCAGCAGTCTCTCGGACAGGGGGGGCTATGGCTACACCTTC. It is translated as CASSLSDRGGYGYTF.

The rearrangement joins TRBV2 to TRBJ1-2; D ambiguous. V was cut by 4 bases and J by 8 bases, with 8 bases left in between. This CDR3 is 11 amino acids long. Per the germline V gene, CDR1 is SNHLY and CDR2 is FYNNEI. The CDR3 DNA follows: TGTGCCAGCAGTGGGCCGCCCGGCTACACCTTC. Translating it yields CASSGPPGYTF.

V and J are TRBV15 and TRBJ2-7, with 14 bases fitting TRBD2. V lost 7 bases and J lost 6; bases outside the gene matches: 11. Germline V gene sequence: CDR1 LNHNV, CDR2 YYDKDF (reference sequence). The CDR3 contains 16 residues. In nucleotides, the CDR3 is TGTGCCACCACCCGGTCGGGACTAGCGGGAGTTGGCGAGCAGTACTTC. Protein product: CATTRSGLAGVGEQYF.

The chain uses TRBV5-6 and TRBJ2-5; weak D call: TRBD1 (6 bases). Looked up from germline, CDR1 is SGHDT and CDR2 is YYEEEE. V dropped 4 bases and J dropped 5 bases, with 15 bases sitting between them. There are 14 residues in the CDR3. The CDR3 spells CASSPSGVGETQYF. Here the CDR3 DNA reads TGTGCCAGCAGCCCATCAGGGGTCGGCGAGACCCAGTACTTC.

CDR3 sequence reads: CAWSPGQPYEQYF. The DNA of the CDR3 is TGTGCCTGGAGTCCGGGACAGCCCTACGAGCAGTACTTC. J is TRBJ2-5 and V is TRBV30, with TRBD1 matching 7 bases. The J call could be wrong; TRBJ2-7 is a better fit for the DNA end. The CDR3 has 13 amino acids. Germline loops: CDR1 GTSNPN, CDR2 SVGIG (reference sequence).

V is TRBV30 and J is TRBJ2-3; D is perhaps TRBD2 (6 bases). CDR3 length equals 13 residues. Germline loops: CDR1 GTSNPN, CDR2 SVGIG (reference sequence). The CDR3 region has the DNA TGTGCGCGGGATAATCACAACACAGATACGCAGTATTTT. It yields the protein CARDNHNTDTQYF.

As to this clone: A junction end diverges from the germline sequence, so it may reflect a read error. This rearrangement joins TRBV11-2 to TRBJ2-3; D is tentatively TRBD1 or TRBD2 (5 bases each). Germline V gene data show CDR1 as SGHAT and CDR2 as FQNNGV. This CDR3 is built from 13 residues. CDR3 protein: CASSLQVRDAVDF. CDR3 in DNA: TGTGCCAGCAGCTTGCAAGTGAGGGACGCAGTGGATTTT.

The V call is TRBV7-8, the J call TRBJ2-7, with D unclear. The length of the CDR3 is 14 residues. Germline V CDR1 and CDR2: SGHVS, FQNEAQ. With 3 bases removed from V and 0 bases from J, the gap between germline ends came to 9 bases. The CDR3 region has the DNA TGTGCCAGCAGCTTCGACGCGAGCTCCTACGAGCAGTACTTC. It is translated as CASSFDASSYEQYF.

The chain links TRBV6-5 to TRBJ2-7, with D perhaps matching TRBD2 (6 bases). Germline V gene sequence: CDR1 MNHEY, CDR2 SVGAGI. This CDR3 region has 15 residues. Trimming left V 6 bases short and J 4 bases short, with 19 bases between. CDR3 in amino acids: CASRGGLRGSYEQYF. CDR3 DNA sequence: TGTGCCAGCAGGGGAGGATTGAGGGGCTCGTACGAGCAGTACTTC.

The chain is built from TRBV2 and TRBJ2-6; TRBD1 matches at 8 bases. With V trimmed by 6 bases and J by 2 bases, 3 bases remained unmatched. Germline V gene lookup returns CDR1 SNHLY and CDR2 FYNNEI. This CDR3 comprises 15 residues. This chain's CDR3 is CASRLDRAGANVLTF. CDR3 sequence (DNA): TGTGCCAGCAGGCTGGACAGGGCTGGGGCCAACGTCCTGACTTTC.

The V call is TRBV30, the J call TRBJ2-3; D is uncertain. CDR1 and CDR2 from the germline V gene are GTSNPN and SVGIG (reference sequence). Trimming removed 1 base at V and 1 base at J, with 12 bases between. This CDR3 is built from 15 residues. CDR3 sequence (DNA): TGTGCCTGGAGTGGTTACGGGTTGGGCACAGATACGCAGTATTTT. Its protein product is CAWSGYGLGTDTQYF.

This sequence joins TRBV28 and TRBJ1-4; the match to TRBD1 covers 7 bases. The trim removed 7 bases at V and 4 bases at J, leaving 6 bases unmatched. The germline V gene has CDR1 MDHEN and CDR2 SYDVKM. CDR3 length: 14 residues. Here the CDR3 reads CASKLGQLNEKLFF. As DNA, the CDR3 is TGTGCCAGCAAACTGGGACAGCTTAATGAAAAACTGTTTTTT.

V is TRBV5-4 and J is TRBJ2-7, with 7 bases matching TRBD1. J gave up 4 bases and V 3 bases, and 7 bases lay outside the gene matches. CDR1 and CDR2 from the germline V gene are SGHNT and YYREEE (reference sequence). The CDR3 contains 14 residues. The chain's CDR3 is CASSSQGGPYEQYF. For the CDR3, the DNA is TGTGCCAGCAGCTCTCAAGGGGGCCCATACGAGCAGTACTTC. Full variable domain (missing parts from reference TRBV5-4 and TRBJ2-7): ETGVTQSPTHLIKTRGQQVTLRCSSQSGHNTVSWYQQALGQGPQFIFQYYREEENGRGNFPPRFSGLQFPNYSSELNVNALELDDSALYLCASSSQGGPYEQYFGPGTRLTVT.

This chain connects TRBV14 to TRBJ2-7, with D hard to call. The CDR3 extends over 12 amino acids. In germline, CDR1 is SGHDN, CDR2 FVKESK. V shed 3 bases and J shed 6 bases, with 9 bases lying between them. The CDR3 spells CASSHSPREQYF. The CDR3 DNA sequence: TGTGCCAGCAGCCACTCCCCCCGCGAGCAGTACTTC.

The chain couples TRBV28 to TRBJ2-6; either TRBD1 or TRBD2 may fit D (5 bases each). CDR1 and CDR2 from the germline V gene are MDHEN and SYDVKM. The CDR3 contains 16 residues. V was shortened by 7 bases and J by 0 bases, with 13 bases between the two germline ends. The CDR3 DNA is TGTGCCAGCACCTCCAGTGGGGGCTCTGGGGCCAACGTCCTGACTTTC. Its translation: CASTSSGGSGANVLTF.

This rearrangement joins TRBV19 to TRBJ1-5; the match to TRBD1 covers 8 bases. Germline lookup yields CDR1 LNHDA and CDR2 SQIVND (reference sequence). The CDR3 is 15 residues long. Trimming removed 1 base from V and 7 bases from J; junction bases left unmatched: 6. The CDR3 DNA follows: TGTGCCAGTAGTATAGGAGGGACAGGATCCCAGCCCCAGCATTTT. Amino acids: CASSIGGTGSQPQHF.